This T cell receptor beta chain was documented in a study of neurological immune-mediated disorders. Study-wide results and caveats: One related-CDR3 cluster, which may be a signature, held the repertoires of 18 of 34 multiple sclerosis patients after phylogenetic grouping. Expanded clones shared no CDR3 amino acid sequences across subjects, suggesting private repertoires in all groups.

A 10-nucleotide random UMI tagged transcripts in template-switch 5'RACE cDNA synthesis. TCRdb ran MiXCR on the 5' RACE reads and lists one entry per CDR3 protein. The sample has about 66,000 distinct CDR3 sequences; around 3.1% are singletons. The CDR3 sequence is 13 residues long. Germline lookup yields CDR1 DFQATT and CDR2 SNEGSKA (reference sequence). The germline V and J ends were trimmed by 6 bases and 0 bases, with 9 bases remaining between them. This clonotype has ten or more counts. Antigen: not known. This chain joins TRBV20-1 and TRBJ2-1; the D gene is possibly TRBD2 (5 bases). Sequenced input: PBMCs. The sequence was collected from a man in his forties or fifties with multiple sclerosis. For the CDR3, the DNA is TGCAGTGCAGGCCGGGACTCCTACAATGAGCAGTTCTTC. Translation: CSAGRDSYNEQFF.